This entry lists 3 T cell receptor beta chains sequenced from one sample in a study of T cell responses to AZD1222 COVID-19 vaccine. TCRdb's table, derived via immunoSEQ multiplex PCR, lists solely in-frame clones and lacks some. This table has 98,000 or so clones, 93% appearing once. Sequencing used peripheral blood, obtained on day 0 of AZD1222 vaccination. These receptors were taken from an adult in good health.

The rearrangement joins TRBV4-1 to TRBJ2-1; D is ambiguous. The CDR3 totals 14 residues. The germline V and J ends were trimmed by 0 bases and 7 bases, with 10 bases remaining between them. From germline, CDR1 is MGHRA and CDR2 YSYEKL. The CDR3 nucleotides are TGCGCCAGCAGCCAAGAACCAAATGGGAATGAGCAGTTCTTC. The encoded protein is CASSQEPNGNEQFF.

The CDR3 bases are TGCGCCAGCACCTTAACTCCGGTTCAGTCTGGGGCCAACGTCCTGACTTTC. This encodes CASTLTPVQSGANVLTF. The chain joins TRBV4-1 to TRBJ2-6; D gene ambiguous. From germline, CDR1 is MGHRA and CDR2 YSYEKL. The CDR3 loop spans 17 amino acids. V was trimmed by 7 bases and J by 1 base, leaving 17 bases between them.

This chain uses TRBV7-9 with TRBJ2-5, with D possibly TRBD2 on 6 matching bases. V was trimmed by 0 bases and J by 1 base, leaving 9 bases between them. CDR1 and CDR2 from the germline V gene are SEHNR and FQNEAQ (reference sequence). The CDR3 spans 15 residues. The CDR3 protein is CASSLAAGGQETQYF. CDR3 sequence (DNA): TGTGCCAGCAGCTTAGCGGCCGGGGGCCAAGAGACCCAGTACTTC.